This TCR beta chain originates from a study of CD8 T cells in ankylosing spondylitis. TCRdb re-called the 5' RACE reads with MiXCR, one entry per CDR3 protein. The data hold around 300,000 distinct CDR3 sequences, with around 10% observed a single time. The table lists this clonotype with many counts. The antigen is undetermined. Study findings and constraints: Blood from ankylosing spondylitis patients appeared to carry a characteristic roughly 8-variant TCR beta motif.

Sequencing used blood, either unsorted or a sorted T cell fraction (not recorded which). The TCR comes from a female donor with ankylosing spondylitis or in good health (not recorded which).

The CDR3 reads CASSQDRLGARPQHF. The CDR3 bases are TGTGCCAGCAGCCAAGATCGGCTGGGGGCTCGGCCCCAGCATTTT. The chain uses TRBV4-2 and TRBJ1-5, with D tentatively TRBD1 (6 bases). Trimming took 0 bases from V and 9 from J, leaving 15 bases between them. From germline, CDR1 is LGHNA and CDR2 YNFKEQ. This CDR3 has 15 amino acids.